The next 15 T cell receptor beta chains were all read from a single sample in a study of technical replicates of blood from a few donors. Profiling relied on immunoSEQ multiplex PCR, and the TCRdb table lists in-frame clones only, not all of them. This table holds under 100,000 clones, 85% to 95% found once. Specimen: T cells isolated from PBMCs. Receptors originate from a human donor in good health.

The V gene is TRBV11-2, the J gene TRBJ2-7; D unresolved. Between the trimmed V and J ends, which lost 6 bases and 0 bases, there was a span of 12 bases. CDR1 is SGHAT and CDR2 is FQNNGV in the germline V gene. This CDR3 comprises 14 residues. The CDR3 sequence: CASSIVSHSYEQYF. The DNA of the CDR3 is TGTGCCAGCAGTATAGTATCCCACTCCTACGAGCAGTACTTC.

This clone came up once. The chain carries TRBV7-6 and TRBJ2-2; 10 bases are shared with TRBD2. V lost 5 bases to trimming and J lost 0 bases; unmatched junction nucleotides: 3. CDR3 length equals 16 residues. Germline V gene lookup returns CDR1 SGHVS and CDR2 FNYEAQ. The CDR3 sequence is CASSTLAGANTGELFF. CDR3 nucleotides: TGTGCCAGCAGCACCCTAGCGGGGGCGAACACCGGGGAGCTGTTTTTT.

The J gene is TRBJ2-7, the V gene TRBV10-2, with unresolved D. This CDR3 is built from 14 residues. The ends were cut back, 2 bases at V and 4 bases at J, with 12 bases in the middle. Germline V CDR1 and CDR2: WSHSY, SAAADI. CDR3 sequence (DNA): TGCGCCAGCAGTGAGCCTAGTGTTCAGTACGAGCAGTACTTC. As protein: CASSEPSVQYEQYF.

This chain connects TRBV2 to TRBJ1-1; D not certain. The V gene's germline CDR1 is SNHLY and CDR2 FYNNEI. The CDR3 is made up of 17 amino acids. Trimming left V 5 bases short and J 7 bases short, with 26 bases between. The CDR3 is CASSTGSSFPNEDEAFF. The CDR3, as DNA: TGTGCCAGCAGTACTGGGTCGAGCTTTCCCAACGAGGATGAAGCTTTCTTT.

This clone was counted once. The CDR3 is CASSPGGGDNQPQHF. As DNA, the CDR3 is TGTGCCAGCAGTCCCGGGGGGGGCGACAATCAGCCCCAGCATTTT. The V gene is TRBV6-6, the J gene TRBJ1-5; a weak D match, TRBD1 (6 bases). This CDR3 contains 15 residues. The germline CDR1 and CDR2 sequences are MNHNY and SVGAGI (reference sequence). Trimming shortened V by 5 bases and J by 3 bases, and 14 bases separated the two germline ends.

This chain connects TRBV5-1 to TRBJ1-2; TRBD1 might be the D (5 bases). The CDR3 totals 14 residues. The V gene's germline CDR1 is SGHRS and CDR2 YFSETQ. The V end lost 2 bases, the J end lost 2 bases, and 10 bases lay between the germline ends. The DNA for the CDR3 is TGCGCCAGCAGCTTTGGAGGGGCGAACTATGGCTACACCTTC. Translating gives CASSFGGANYGYTF.

The chain uses TRBV5-4 and TRBJ2-1, with TRBD2 as a possible D gene (6 bases). Germline V gene lookup returns CDR1 SGHNT and CDR2 YYREEE (reference sequence). V was shortened by 0 bases and J by 13 bases, with 11 bases between the two germline ends. CDR3 length equals 12 residues. CDR3 region: CASSLGLAFQFF. The DNA of the CDR3 is TGTGCCAGCAGCTTGGGTCTAGCGTTTCAGTTCTTC. Complete variable domain (other parts from reference TRBV5-4 and TRBJ2-1): ETGVTQSPTHLIKTRGQQVTLRCSSQSGHNTVSWYQQALGQGPQFIFQYYREEENGRGNFPPRFSGLQFPNYSSELNVNALELDDSALYLCASSLGLAFQFFGPGTRLTVL.

The V call is TRBV7-3, the J call TRBJ1-1; TRBD1 aligns across 7 bases. Trimming cost V 5 bases and J 4 bases; bases outside gene matches: 4. Germline CDR1 SGHTA, CDR2 FQGTGA. This CDR3 contains 13 residues. CDR3 in amino acids: CASSDRESTEAFF. The CDR3 nucleotides are TGTGCCAGCAGCGACAGGGAGTCCACTGAAGCTTTCTTT.

The J gene is TRBJ1-4, the V gene TRBV28, with a weak D call TRBD1 (6 bases). Per germline, CDR1 MDHEN and CDR2 SYDVKM. The V and J ends lost 2 bases and 5 bases respectively, with 12 bases between them. The CDR3 is made up of 15 amino acids. For the CDR3, the DNA is TGTGCCAGCAGTTTAGGGGGCGTGGAAAATGAAAAACTGTTTTTT. This sequence encodes CASSLGGVENEKLFF.

The chain links TRBV2 to TRBJ2-7; 7 positions match TRBD1. CDR3 length equals 12 residues. The V and J ends lost 3 bases and 13 bases, in that order; junction bases with no gene match: 9. The germline gives CDR1 SNHLY, CDR2 FYNNEI. The CDR3 is CASSEGTVFPYF. DNA of the CDR3: TGTGCCAGCAGTGAGGGGACAGTCTTCCCTTACTTC. Full variable domain (rest looked up from reference TRBV2 and TRBJ2-7): EPEVTQTPSHQVTQMGQEVILRCVPISNHLYFYWYRQILGQKVEFLVSFYNNEISEKSEIFDDQFSVERPDGSNFTLKIRSTKLEDSAMYFCASSEGTVFPYFGPGTRLTVT.

The chain uses TRBV14 and TRBJ1-1; the D gene is possibly TRBD1 (6 bases). CDR3 length: 15 amino acids. V was pared by 0 bases and J by 4 bases, with 12 bases between. The V gene's germline CDR1 is SGHDN and CDR2 FVKESK. The CDR3 DNA reads as TGTGCCAGCAGCCAAGAAGGGGGGGCTAGCACTGAAGCTTTCTTT. Residues: CASSQEGGASTEAFF.

This clone was seen only once. V is TRBV28 and J is TRBJ2-7; D possibly corresponds to TRBD1 (5 bases). V lost 5 bases, J lost 1 base, and 12 bases lay in between. Germline V gives CDR1 MDHEN, CDR2 SYDVKM. The CDR3 is 14 amino acids. The CDR3 DNA sequence: TGTGCCAGCAGTAAAAGGGGCCTGTCCTACGAGCAGTACTTC. Translated: CASSKRGLSYEQYF.

This clone was recorded once. The chain combines TRBV30 with TRBJ2-1; D gene uncertain. This CDR3 spans 11 amino acids. Trimming stripped 2 bases from V and 8 bases from J, with 7 bases between. From germline, CDR1 is GTSNPN and CDR2 SVGIG (reference sequence). In nucleotides, the CDR3 is TGTGCCTGGAGTAAACCGGATGAGCAGTTCTTC. Protein: CAWSKPDEQFF.

The gene calls are TRBV10-3 and TRBJ2-1; 7 bases align to TRBD2. The V segment lost 0 bases and the J segment 5 bases; nucleotides outside the gene matches: 7. CDR3 size: 16 residues. Looked up from germline, CDR1 is ENHRY and CDR2 is SYGVKD. Here the CDR3 DNA reads TGTGCCATCAGTGAGTCGCGGGCTAGCGGACACAATGAGCAGTTCTTC. This translates into CAISESRASGHNEQFF.

V is TRBV6-1 and J is TRBJ2-7, with D hard to call. This CDR3 region has 15 residues. Germline loops: CDR1 MNHNS, CDR2 SASEGT. Trimming took 4 bases from V and 0 from J, leaving 13 bases between them. CDR3 in DNA: TGTGCCAGCAGTGCAGATCACATAAACTCCTACGAGCAGTACTTC. This encodes CASSADHINSYEQYF.